This entry lists 4 T cell receptor beta chains sequenced from one sample in a study of blood T cell repertoires in COVID-19. Method: immunoSEQ multiplex PCR; TCRdb's copy keeps in-frame clones and lacks some. The sample yields 250,000 to 350,000 clones, around 87% seen once. Sequencing used PBMCs or T cells enriched from blood (not recorded which). The source is a woman between 18 and 30 years old with acute COVID-19.

The chain uses TRBV28 and TRBJ1-1; the D is unclear. This CDR3 has 14 residues. V lost 5 bases, J lost 1 base, and 11 bases lay in between. Germline values: CDR1 MDHEN, CDR2 SYDVKM. This CDR3 is CASSPQYKNTEAFF. The CDR3 nucleotides read TGTGCCAGCAGTCCCCAGTACAAGAACACTGAAGCTTTCTTT.

The chain is built from TRBV5-6 and TRBJ2-5, with a possible D match to TRBD1 (6 bases). V was shortened by 6 bases and J by 5 bases, with 20 bases between the two germline ends. This CDR3 region has 15 residues. Germline V lookup: CDR1 SGHDT, CDR2 YYEEEE. This chain's CDR3 is CASTLAGEVWETQYF. CDR3 DNA: TGTGCCAGCACCCTGGCAGGGGAAGTTTGGGAGACCCAGTACTTC.

The chain combines TRBV11-3 with TRBJ2-1; the D gene is possibly TRBD1 (5 bases). This CDR3 region has 16 residues. The V gene lost 5 bases and the J gene lost 8 bases, with 22 bases spanning the gap. The germline gives CDR1 SGHNT, CDR2 YENEEA. The CDR3, as DNA: TGTGCCAGCAGCCGAACGGCAGGGAAGATCATCCATGAGCAGTTCTTC. Translation: CASSRTAGKIIHEQFF.

This clone was found once. The V call is TRBV28, the J call TRBJ1-6; the D is unclear. CDR3 length equals 16 residues. V lost 5 bases and J 0 bases, leaving 11 bases between the germline ends. Germline V gene data show CDR1 as MDHEN and CDR2 as SYDVKM. The CDR3 region is CASSPAAASYNSPLHF. In DNA form, the CDR3 reads TGTGCCAGCAGTCCCGCCGCGGCCTCCTATAATTCACCCCTCCACTTT.